The following is a TCR beta chain sequence with its context. What it binds is unknown. The sequenced template was cDNA made from the entire isolated RNA. TCRdb's copy holds only in-frame clones and misses some; the assay was immunoSEQ multiplex PCR. The sample consists of around 190,000 clones, around an eighth of them appearing once. The entry originates in a study of beta chain features in type 1 diabetes. V was pared by 6 bases and J by 4 bases, with 12 bases of the junction left unmatched. The CDR3 runs to 16 residues. Germline assignment: CDR1 MDHEN and CDR2 SYDVKM. Study-level results: With patients and controls alike, PCR might favor shorter templates to an equal degree.

Specimen: central memory CD4+ T cells from blood. The receptor's source is a woman between 18 and 30 years old in good health. The chain links TRBV28 to TRBJ2-1; 7 bases are a match to TRBD2. CDR3 loop: CASSNSGLERYNEQFF. The CDR3 nucleotides are TGTGCCAGCAGCAACTCCGGACTAGAGAGATACAATGAGCAGTTCTTC.